This TCR beta chain was profiled in a study of blood T cell repertoires in COVID-19. Study at large: Both acute and convalescent COVID-19 samples were obtained from the United States, Italy and Spain. PBMCs, B-cell-depleted T cells, or T cells were the source of the cDNA or gDNA that made up the material.

Original handling: Estimation of nucleated cell counts was performed using reference gene primer amplification. Some clones are missing from TCRdb's copy, which holds only in-frame ones; the method was immunoSEQ multiplex PCR. V, J and clone size are those of that table, while D and trimming were read from the DNA. The table lists about 400,000 clones, approximately 86% of them singletons, with 3% in the top ten. The CDR3 length is 18 residues. The ends were cut back, 4 bases at V and 8 bases at J, with 24 bases in the middle. From germline, CDR1 is WSHSY and CDR2 SAAADI. This receptor was identified in a human donor in a cohort sampled during active COVID-19. Source material: peripheral blood. The V and J genes are TRBV10-2 and TRBJ1-6, with D perhaps TRBD1 (6 bases). The CDR3: CASSGRQGRGNLYSPLHF. CDR3 coding DNA: TGCGCCAGCAGTGGACGCCAGGGGAGAGGAAACCTTTATTCACCCCTCCACTTT.